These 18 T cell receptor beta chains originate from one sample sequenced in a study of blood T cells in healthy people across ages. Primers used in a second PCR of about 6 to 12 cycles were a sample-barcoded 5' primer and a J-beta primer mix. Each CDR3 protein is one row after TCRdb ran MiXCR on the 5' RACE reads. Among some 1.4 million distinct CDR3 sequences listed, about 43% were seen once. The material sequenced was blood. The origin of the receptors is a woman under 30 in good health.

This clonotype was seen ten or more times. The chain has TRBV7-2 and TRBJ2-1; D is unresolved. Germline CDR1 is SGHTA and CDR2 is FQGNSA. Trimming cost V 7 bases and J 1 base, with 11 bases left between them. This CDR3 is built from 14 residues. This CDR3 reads CASTNSGSYNEQFF. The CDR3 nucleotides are TGTGCCAGCACCAATTCTGGGTCCTACAATGAGCAGTTCTTC.

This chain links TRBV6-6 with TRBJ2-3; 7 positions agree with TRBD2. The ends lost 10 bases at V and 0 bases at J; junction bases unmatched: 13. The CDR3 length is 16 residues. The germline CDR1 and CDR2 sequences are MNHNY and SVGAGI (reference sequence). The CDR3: CATQLPTSSSTDTQYF. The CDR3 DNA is TGTGCCACACAGCTGCCGACTAGCAGTAGCACAGATACGCAGTATTTT.

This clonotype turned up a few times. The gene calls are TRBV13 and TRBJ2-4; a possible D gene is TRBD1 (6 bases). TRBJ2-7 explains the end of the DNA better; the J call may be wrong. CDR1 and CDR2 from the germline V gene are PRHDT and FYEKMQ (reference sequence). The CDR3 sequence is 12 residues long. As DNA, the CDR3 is TGTGCCAGCAGCATCGACAGGAACGAGCAGTACTTC. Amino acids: CASSIDRNEQYF.

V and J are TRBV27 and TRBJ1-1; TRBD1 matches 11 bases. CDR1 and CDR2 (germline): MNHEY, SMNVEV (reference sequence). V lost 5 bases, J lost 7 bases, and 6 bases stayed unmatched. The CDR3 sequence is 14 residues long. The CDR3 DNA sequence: TGTGCCAGCAGTATTGGACAGGGGGCCTGTGAAGCTTTCTTT. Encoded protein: CASSIGQGACEAFF.

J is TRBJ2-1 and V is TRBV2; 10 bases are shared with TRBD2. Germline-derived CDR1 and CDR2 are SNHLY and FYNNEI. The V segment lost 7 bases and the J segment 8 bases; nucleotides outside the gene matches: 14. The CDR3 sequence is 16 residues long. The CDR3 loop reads CASTWRRLAGEHEQFF. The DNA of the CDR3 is TGTGCCAGCACTTGGCGGCGTCTAGCGGGAGAGCATGAGCAGTTCTTC. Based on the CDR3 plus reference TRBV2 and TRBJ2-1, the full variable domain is EPEVTQTPSHQVTQMGQEVILRCVPISNHLYFYWYRQILGQKVEFLVSFYNNEISEKSEIFDDQFSVERPDGSNFTLKIRSTKLEDSAMYFCASTWRRLAGEHEQFFGPGTRLTVL.

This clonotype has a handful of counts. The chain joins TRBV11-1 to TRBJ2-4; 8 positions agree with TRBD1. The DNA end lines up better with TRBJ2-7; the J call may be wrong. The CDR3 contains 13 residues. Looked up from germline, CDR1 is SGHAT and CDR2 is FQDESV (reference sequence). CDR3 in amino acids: CASTPDRVGEQYF. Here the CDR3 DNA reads TGTGCCAGCACACCGGACAGGGTAGGCGAGCAGTACTTC.

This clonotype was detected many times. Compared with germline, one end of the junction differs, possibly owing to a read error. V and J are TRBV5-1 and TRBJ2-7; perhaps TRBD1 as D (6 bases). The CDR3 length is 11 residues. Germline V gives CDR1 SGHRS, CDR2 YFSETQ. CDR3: CASSGDYEQYF. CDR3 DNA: TGTGCCAGCTCAGGGGACTACGAGCAGTACTTC.

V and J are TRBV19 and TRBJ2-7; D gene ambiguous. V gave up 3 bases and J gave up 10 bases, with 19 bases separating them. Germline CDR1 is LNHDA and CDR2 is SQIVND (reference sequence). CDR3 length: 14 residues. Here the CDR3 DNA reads TGTGCCAGTAGTATTAAGGGATCCTACGAGACTCAGTACTTC. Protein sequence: CASSIKGSYETQYF. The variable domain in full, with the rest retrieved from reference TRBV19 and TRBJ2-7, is DGGITQSPKYLFRKEGQNVTLSCEQNLNHDAMYWYRQDPGQGLRLIYYSQIVNDFQKGDIAEGYSVSREKKESFPLTVTSAQKNPTAFYLCASSIKGSYETQYFGPGTRLTVT.

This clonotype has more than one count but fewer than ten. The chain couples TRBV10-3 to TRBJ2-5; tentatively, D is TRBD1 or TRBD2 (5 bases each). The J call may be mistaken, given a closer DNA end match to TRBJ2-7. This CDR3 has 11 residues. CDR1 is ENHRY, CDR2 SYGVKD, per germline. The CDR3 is CAMGPSGEQYF. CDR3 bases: TGTGCCATGGGACCCTCTGGCGAGCAGTACTTC.

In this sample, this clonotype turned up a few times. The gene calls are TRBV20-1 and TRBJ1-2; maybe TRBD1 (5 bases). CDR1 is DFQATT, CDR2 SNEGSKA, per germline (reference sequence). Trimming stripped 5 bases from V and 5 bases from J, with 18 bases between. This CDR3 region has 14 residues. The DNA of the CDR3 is TGCAGTGCTGGGGACCGAGGGGTTTGGTATGGCTACACCTTC. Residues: CSAGDRGVWYGYTF.

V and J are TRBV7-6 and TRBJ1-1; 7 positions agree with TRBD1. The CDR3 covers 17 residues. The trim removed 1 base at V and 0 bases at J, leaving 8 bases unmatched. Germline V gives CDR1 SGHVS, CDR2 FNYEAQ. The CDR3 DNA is TGTGCCAGCAGCTTAGTAGGGACAGAAAACATGAACACTGAAGCTTTCTTT. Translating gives CASSLVGTENMNTEAFF.

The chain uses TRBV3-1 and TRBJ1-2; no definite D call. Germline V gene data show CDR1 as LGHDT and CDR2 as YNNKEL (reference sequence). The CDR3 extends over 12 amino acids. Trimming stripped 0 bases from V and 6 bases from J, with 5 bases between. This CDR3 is CASSQERNGYTF. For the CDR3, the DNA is TGTGCCAGCAGCCAAGAACGAAATGGCTACACCTTC.

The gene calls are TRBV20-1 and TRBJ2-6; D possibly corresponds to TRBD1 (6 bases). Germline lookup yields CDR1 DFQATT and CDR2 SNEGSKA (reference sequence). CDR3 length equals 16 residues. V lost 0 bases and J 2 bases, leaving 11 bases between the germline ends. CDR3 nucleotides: TGCAGTGCTAGAGATAGTAAGGGGGCTGGGGCCAACGTCCTGACTTTC. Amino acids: CSARDSKGAGANVLTF.

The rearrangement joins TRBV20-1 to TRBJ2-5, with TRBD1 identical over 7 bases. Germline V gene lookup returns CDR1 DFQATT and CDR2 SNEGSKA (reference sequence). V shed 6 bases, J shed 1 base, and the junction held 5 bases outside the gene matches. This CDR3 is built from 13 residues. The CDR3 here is CSALGQVQETQYF. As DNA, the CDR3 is TGCAGTGCCCTCGGACAGGTCCAAGAGACCCAGTACTTC.

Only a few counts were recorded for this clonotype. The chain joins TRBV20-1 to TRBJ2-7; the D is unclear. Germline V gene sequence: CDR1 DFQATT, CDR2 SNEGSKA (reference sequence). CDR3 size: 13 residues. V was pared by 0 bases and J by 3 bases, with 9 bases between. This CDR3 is CSARDRGFYEQYF. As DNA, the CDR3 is TGCAGTGCTAGAGATCGAGGATTCTACGAGCAGTACTTC.

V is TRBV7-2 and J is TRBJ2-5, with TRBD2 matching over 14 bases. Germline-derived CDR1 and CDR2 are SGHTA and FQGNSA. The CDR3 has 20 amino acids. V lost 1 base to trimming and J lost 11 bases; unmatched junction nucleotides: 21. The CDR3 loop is CASSLVVRWGTSGSLDEQYF. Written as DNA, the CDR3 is TGTGCCAGCAGCTTAGTTGTGAGATGGGGGACTAGCGGGAGTTTGGATGAGCAGTACTTC.

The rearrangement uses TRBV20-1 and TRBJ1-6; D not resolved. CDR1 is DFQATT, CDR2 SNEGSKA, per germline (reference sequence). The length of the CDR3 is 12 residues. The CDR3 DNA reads TGCAGGGCCAGAGGGCCTAATTCACCCCTCCACTTT. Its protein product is CRARGPNSPLHF.

The CDR3 bases are TGTGCCAGCAGCCAAGCAAAGAGAGCCACTAGCGGGAGGTACCAAGAGACCCAGTTCTTC. It is translated as CASSQAKRATSGRYQETQFF. V is TRBV3-1 and J is TRBJ2-5; 12 nucleotides line up with TRBD2. The better agreement between TRBJ2-1 and the DNA end casts doubt on the J call. Germline values: CDR1 LGHDT, CDR2 YNNKEL (reference sequence). CDR3 length: 20 residues.